These 16 T cell receptor beta chains were all obtained from the same sample, sequenced in a study of blood T cell repertoires in COVID-19. Sequencing was performed with immunoSEQ multiplex PCR; in TCRdb, only in-frame clones are kept and a portion is missing. The table lists around 30,000 clones, 65% to 70% of them singletons. Sequences were obtained from peripheral blood. The origin of the receptors is a human donor in a cohort sampled during active COVID-19.

The chain carries TRBV19 and TRBJ2-7, with D possibly TRBD1 on 6 matching bases. CDR1 and CDR2 (germline): LNHDA, SQIVND (reference sequence). Trimming took 5 bases from V and 6 from J, leaving 20 bases between them. This CDR3 has 15 residues. The CDR3 nucleotides are TGTGCCAGTAGTGCTCGACCGGGACACCCAACCGAGCAGTACTTC. This encodes CASSARPGHPTEQYF.

J is TRBJ1-6 and V is TRBV28; possible D gene TRBD1, 5 bases. The CDR3 runs to 14 residues. Germline assignment: CDR1 MDHEN and CDR2 SYDVKM. The V gene lost 6 bases and the J gene lost 9 bases, with 15 bases spanning the gap. CDR3 amino acids: CASRRKAGPSPLHF. In DNA, the CDR3 is TGTGCCAGCAGGCGAAAGGCAGGGCCTTCACCCCTCCACTTT. Full variable domain (outside the CDR3, taken from reference TRBV28 and TRBJ1-6): DVKVTQSSRYLVKRTGEKVFLECVQDMDHENMFWYRQDPGLGLRLIYFSYDVKMKEKGDIPEGYSVSREKKERFSLILESASTNQTSMYLCASRRKAGPSPLHFGNGTRLTVT.

The V call is TRBV7-6, the J call TRBJ2-7, with D possibly being TRBD2 (5 bases). CDR1 and CDR2 from the germline V gene are SGHVS and FNYEAQ. The CDR3 totals 16 residues. The germline V and J ends were trimmed by 1 base and 5 bases, with 18 bases remaining between them. DNA of the CDR3: TGTGCCAGCAGCTTAGTACAGACGCCTTACGGGGACGAGCAGTACTTC. Amino acids: CASSLVQTPYGDEQYF. Full variable domain (outside the CDR3, taken from reference TRBV7-6 and TRBJ2-7): GAGVSQSPRYKVTKRGQDVALRCDPISGHVSLYWYRQALGQGPEFLTYFNYEAQQDKSGLPNDRFSAERPEGSISTLTIQRTEQRDSAMYRCASSLVQTPYGDEQYFGPGTRLTVT.

The chain combines TRBV3-1 (or the pseudogene TRBV3-2) with TRBJ2-5; possible D gene TRBD2, 6 bases. Germline lookup yields CDR1 LGHDT and CDR2 YNNKEL (reference sequence). The V and J ends lost 1 base and 14 bases respectively, with 17 bases between them. The CDR3 sequence is 13 residues long. CDR3 sequence reads: CASSQGSSHGRYF. DNA of the CDR3: TGTGCCAGCAGCCAAGGTTCGTCCCACGGGAGATACTTC.

The V call is TRBV5-4, the J call TRBJ2-3; 8 bases fit TRBD2. V shed 2 bases and J 6 bases; nucleotides not matched to a gene: 5. The CDR3 runs 14 residues. The germline V gene has CDR1 SGHNT and CDR2 YYREEE (reference sequence). The chain's CDR3 is CASSLRLATDTQYF. The DNA for the CDR3 is TGTGCCAGCAGCTTAAGACTAGCGACGGATACGCAGTATTTT.

The rearrangement joins TRBV7-9 to TRBJ2-7; 10 positions agree with TRBD2. This CDR3 spans 15 amino acids. Trimming at V came to 5 bases and at J to 7 bases, leaving 11 bases not matched to a gene. Germline V gene sequence: CDR1 SEHNR, CDR2 FQNEAQ (reference sequence). DNA for the CDR3: TGTGCCAGCAGCACCCCGGGACTAGCGACCGGAGAGCAGTACTTC. This encodes CASSTPGLATGEQYF. The full variable domain, in which reference TRBV7-9 and TRBJ2-7 provide the parts outside the CDR3, is DTGVSQNPRHKITKRGQNVTFRCDPISEHNRLYWYRQTLGQGPEFLTYFQNEAQLEKSRLLSDRFSAERPKGSFSTLEIQRTEQGDSAMYLCASSTPGLATGEQYFGPGTRLTVT.

This chain connects TRBV6-6 to TRBJ1-6; D might be TRBD1 (6 bases). Trimming shortened V by 7 bases and J by 10 bases, and 20 bases separated the two germline ends. Germline V CDR1 and CDR2: MNHNY, SVGAGI (reference sequence). There are 15 residues in the CDR3. The CDR3, as DNA: TGTGCCAGCACCAAGGGGGGGGTAGGACACTCACCCCTCCACTTT. Translation: CASTKGGVGHSPLHF.

Turning to this clone: Sequence at one end of the junction differs from germline and may be a read error. The genes are TRBV3-1 (or the pseudogene TRBV3-2) and TRBJ2-3; 13 bases agree with TRBD2. Per the germline V gene, CDR1 is LGHDT and CDR2 is YNNKEL (reference sequence). This CDR3 comprises 13 residues. This chain's CDR3 is CASSQGVGTSGDF. Here the CDR3 DNA reads TGTGCCAGCAGCCAAGGAGTCGGGACTAGCGGGGATTTT.

This clone was detected only a few times. The chain has TRBV2 and TRBJ2-1, with D maybe TRBD2 (6 bases). The length of the CDR3 is 16 residues. The germline V and J ends were trimmed by 7 bases and 9 bases, with 25 bases remaining between them. The V gene's germline CDR1 is SNHLY and CDR2 FYNNEI. The CDR3 nucleotides are TGTGCCAGCATCCCCGCGCGATTCGGGAGAGAGGTTGAGCAGTTCTTC. This sequence encodes CASIPARFGREVEQFF.

The chain is built from TRBV9 and TRBJ2-2, with a tentative D call TRBD1 (6 bases). Germline V gene sequence: CDR1 SGDLS, CDR2 YYNGEE. CDR3 size: 16 residues. Trimming cost V 3 bases and J 4 bases, with 16 bases left between them. CDR3 region: CASSGTPRTATGELFF. The DNA for the CDR3 is TGTGCCAGCAGCGGAACCCCACGGACAGCCACCGGGGAGCTGTTTTTT.

The V gene is TRBV14, the J gene TRBJ1-1, with 7 bases that match TRBD1. J lost 6 bases, V lost 6 bases, and 10 bases had no gene match. The CDR3 runs 14 residues. From germline, CDR1 is SGHDN and CDR2 FVKESK. The DNA of the CDR3 is TGTGCCAGCAGAAAGGAGACAGGGCAAGCTGAAGCTTTCTTT. It codes for CASRKETGQAEAFF.

The chain employs TRBV14 and TRBJ2-7; D is possibly TRBD2 (6 bases). Trimming removed 6 bases from V and 4 bases from J, with 19 bases in between. Germline V gene sequence: CDR1 SGHDN, CDR2 FVKESK. The CDR3 spans 15 residues. The CDR3 nucleotides are TGTGCCAGCAGACTTACCGGGAGCGCTATTTACGAGCAGTACTTC. Translation: CASRLTGSAIYEQYF.

The chain joins TRBV6-5 to TRBJ2-1; 7 bases fit TRBD1. Trimming removed 2 bases from V and 12 bases from J; junction bases left unmatched: 7. The CDR3 is 13 amino acids. The germline V gene has CDR1 MNHEY and CDR2 SVGAGI. CDR3 sequence (DNA): TGTGCCAGCAGTTACGGACAGGCCGGTGGGCAGTTCTTC. Its translation is CASSYGQAGGQFF.

The gene calls are TRBV5-6 and TRBJ2-7; 7 bases fit TRBD1. Germline CDR1 and CDR2: SGHDT and YYEEEE. The ends lost 4 bases at V and 6 bases at J; junction bases unmatched: 13. CDR3 length equals 15 residues. CDR3 in DNA: TGTGCCAGCAGCCAATTTTTCAGGGGGAAGAGCGAGCAGTACTTC. Residues: CASSQFFRGKSEQYF.

This rearrangement joins TRBV11-2 to TRBJ2-3, with 8 nucleotides matching TRBD2. Germline V gene data show CDR1 as SGHAT and CDR2 as FQNNGV. The CDR3 length is 14 residues. V dropped 5 bases and J dropped 4; count of bases not matched to a gene: 5. The CDR3, as DNA: TGTGCCAGCAGCCGAACGCGGGGGGCAGATACGCAGTATTTT. It yields the protein CASSRTRGADTQYF.

This clone has only a few counts. The chain's CDR3 is CASSLGRGGRGETQYF. DNA of the CDR3: TGTGCCAGCAGCTTAGGCCGAGGAGGAAGGGGGGAGACCCAGTACTTC. This chain connects TRBV11-2 to TRBJ2-5, with D perhaps TRBD1 (6 bases). The CDR3 spans 16 residues. Germline CDR1 SGHAT, CDR2 FQNNGV. The germline V and J ends were trimmed by 1 base and 5 bases, with 17 bases remaining between them.